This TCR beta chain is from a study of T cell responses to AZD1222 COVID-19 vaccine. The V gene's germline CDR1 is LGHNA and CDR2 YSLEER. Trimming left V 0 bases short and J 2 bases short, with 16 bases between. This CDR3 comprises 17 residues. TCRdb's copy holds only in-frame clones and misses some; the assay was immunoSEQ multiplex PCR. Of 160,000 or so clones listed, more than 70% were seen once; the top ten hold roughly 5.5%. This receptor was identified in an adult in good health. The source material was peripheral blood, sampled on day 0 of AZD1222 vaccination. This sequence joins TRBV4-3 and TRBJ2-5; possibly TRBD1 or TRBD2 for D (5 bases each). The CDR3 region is CASSQDLGTGLQETQYF. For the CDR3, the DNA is TGCGCCAGCAGCCAAGATTTGGGGACGGGCCTACAAGAGACCCAGTACTTC.